This T cell receptor beta chain derives from a study of regulatory T cells in long-lasting Graves disease (dated by TCRdb to about 2021). For context, the study as a whole: Newly diagnosed Graves' disease patients had taken antithyroid drugs for less than 3 months. The study was conducted in China and was registered as a clinical trial. A total of roughly 35 samples underwent TCR sequencing: roughly 13 from persistent and some 20 from newly diagnosed Graves' disease patients. Persistent Graves' disease patients were compared with newly diagnosed Graves' disease patients by peripheral blood TCR sequencing and RNA sequencing. Here is what the overall study found, with its caveats: A larger number of public clonotypes was shared among persistent patients (under 3,000) than among newly diagnosed patients (roughly 1,000). The authors noted that the small sample size was a limitation that may lower accuracy. The study examined only peripheral blood because the primary lesion, thyroid tissue, could not be accessed. Sequencing and analysis were restricted to the TCR beta chain. Persistent disease showed preferential use of TRBV28, TRBJ1-2 and TRBJ2-5, whereas newly diagnosed disease favored TRBV20-1 and TRBJ2-1. Compared with newly diagnosed patients, patients with persistent Graves' disease had lower TCR Shannon entropy and fewer highly expanded clones, which suggests clonal expansion.

Preparation of the library involved multiplex PCR. Sequencing was carried out with an Illumina HiSeq 4000. TCR beta libraries were built with iRepertoire HTBI primers and Arm-PCR amplification of CDR3 regions. Gel purification was performed on PCR products prior to sequencing. For the original study's pipeline: Gene usage analysis of CDR3 amino acid clonotypes used the 62 TRBV and 12 to 15 TRBJ segments found across samples. Filtered high-quality paired reads were merged into contigs using COPE and FqMerger. BLAST was used to align contigs to IMGT TRBV, TRBD and TRBJ reference genes, with CDR3 defined following IMGT. Any clonotype with a frequency above 0.1% was counted as a highly expanded clone. Shannon entropy was used to measure repertoire diversity, and the Gini coefficient was used to measure V-J evenness. A clonotype found in more than one individual was treated as public. TCRdb applied fastp at Q25 and MiXCR to the public reads, then kept only in-frame beta chains. Every CDR3 protein is listed once, alongside the most common genes and DNA of its rows. TCRdb, rather than the study authors, made the V and J calls. For this sample the table gives approximately 460,000 distinct CDR3 sequences, of which 16% were detected only once. The ten top clones hold roughly 10% of the sample.

This clonotype showed up many times. This clone's antigen is unknown. The sample holds no much larger clone one base away, and base qualities are not on file. The CDR3 starts with the cysteine, ends with the phenylalanine, and has 13 residues. Of the read, only the CDR3 DNA is kept; its 39 bases are in frame from base 1. The germline V gene yields MDHEN for CDR1 and SYDVKM for CDR2. At the junction V is shortened by 6 bases and J by 4 bases; bases outside the gene matches: 5. According to the study, the label for this sample's time point signals: newly diagnosed GD, antithyroid drugs for less than 3 months. For both TCR sequencing and RNA sequencing, RNA was extracted from PBMCs using TRIzol. The diagnosis of Graves' disease was made according to American Thyroid Association guidelines. The patients came from an endocrinology department in Xi'an, China. Each patient gave approximately 8.8 milliliters of peripheral blood, collected in an EDTA anticoagulant tube. Ficoll Paque Plus density gradient separation was used to isolate PBMCs, and no further T cell sorting was done. RNA quality was checked with an Agilent 2100 Bioanalyzer and agarose gel, and concentration with a NanoDrop 2000.

The same sample was also studied in work on T cells in Graves' hyperthyroidism and ophthalmopathy. As that second study puts it: A patient counted as having stable Graves' hyperthyroidism if no progression to ophthalmopathy occurred over 18 months of follow-up. The hyperthyroidism patients were between 18 and 65 years old and newly diagnosed, with a disease duration of less than 2 months. Exclusion was applied to patients with uncontrolled infections, other autoimmune diseases, pregnancy or lactation. Diagnoses relied on clinical symptoms, serum thyroxine and TRAb, thyroid ultrasound and orbital computed tomography. The first round of RT-PCR for the TCR CDR3 was performed with the HTBI primer set and the Qiagen OneStep RT-PCR kit. Most expanded thyroid clonotypes (frequency above 0.001) were also detected in blood, suggesting blood repertoires may reflect thyroid immune responses. In cross-validation, a model built on a 13 V-J signature told ophthalmopathy apart from stable hyperthyroidism with about 90% sensitivity and approximately 81% specificity, and in testing the same model reached 80%/75%. In validation, progression to ophthalmopathy was predicted by the model with approximately 67% sensitivity and 72% to 80% specificity, a median of around 6.5 months before onset. To identify distinguishing TCR V-J signatures, a discovery cohort of some 100 patients was used, comprising 40 to 45 with Graves' ophthalmopathy and some 60 with stable Graves' hyperthyroidism. Prospective prediction of ophthalmopathy was tested in an independent validation cohort consisting of about 19 hyperthyroidism patients and around 16 patients who later progressed to ophthalmopathy. The roughly 100 discovery patients were randomly divided into training and test sets at a 7:3 ratio. In more than 5 Graves' hyperthyroidism patients, the study also compared T-cell repertoires from thyroid tissue with T-cell repertoires from blood. Following sampling, methimazole starting at 30 mg daily was given to hyperthyroidism patients, and high-dose intravenous methylprednisolone was given to ophthalmopathy patients. Libraries were constructed in a second round of multiplex PCR, after which size selection and purification were performed. The libraries were sequenced on an Illumina HiSeq2000 using paired-end 100 bp reads. Raw data were processed with SOAPnuke, discarding reads with adapters, uncalled bases, mean Phred below 15, or no exact constant-primer or identifier match. COPE v1.2.5 was used to merge high-quality paired reads, and clonotypes were defined as unique nucleotide sequences. MiTCR v1.1 was used to align clonotypes to the IMGT TRBV, TRBD and TRBJ reference segments. The analysis was restricted to V-J combinations with a frequency above 0.0001, which together covered 98% to 99.2% of the repertoires. A TCS score was defined as the ratio of F50 (clonal expansion) to E x V (chaos), with BLOSUM62-based TCRdist applied between CDR3 peptides within each V-J. Welch's t-statistics and random forest reduced just over 500 V-J features to 10 to 15, which were used in a naive Bayes classifier (R e1071). Sample size was not statistically predetermined, and blinding of investigators to group allocation was not performed. TCR Vbeta CDR3 sequencing of 135 peripheral blood samples (roughly 41 ophthalmopathy, about 75 hyperthyroidism and some 17 progressor patients) is reported in the paper.

Sample: peripheral blood mononuclear cells (PBMCs), taken at new diagnosis, from a patient treated with antithyroid drugs. The chain uses TRBV28 and TRBJ1-2; TRBD1 matches 7 bases in the middle. The receptor comes from a woman aged 25-40 years with Graves disease. Donor details come from another sample of the same person, matched by shared clones. The CDR3 reads as follows: CASSSGTVYGYTF. The DNA is as follows: TGTGCCAGCAGCTCAGGGACAGTCTATGGCTACACCTTC.